The rows below give T cell receptor beta chains drawn from one sample of a study of shared clonotypes between healthy human individuals. Sequencing used immunoSEQ multiplex PCR; TCRdb keeps in-frame clones, though not all of them. The sample includes 550,000 to 600,000 clones, 70% to 80% seen only once; the top ten take around 12%. Sequencing was carried out using PBMCs. These receptors were taken from a woman between 40 and 55 years old in good health. Some clones in this sample may be carry-over from other donors' samples. Both conserved end residues are part of each CDR3. D genes are given only for firm matches. The size of a clone is reported for some rows only, either as once, few or many, or as a class for expanded clones.

D gene	clone size	J gene	V gene	CDR3 DNA	CDR3 protein
-	-	TRBJ2-3	TRBV10-2	TGCGCCACCTCCTACGTGGAAGGCACAGATACGCAGTATTTT	CATSYVEGTDTQYF
-	-	TRBJ2-6	TRBV14	TGTGCCAGCAGCCAAGGTGGCTCTGGGGCCAACGTCCTGACTTTC	CASSQGGSGANVLTF
TRBD1	-	TRBJ1-5	TRBV29-1	TGCAGCGTTGGGGAGACAGGGCCCAATCAGCCCCAGCATTTT	CSVGETGPNQPQHF
TRBD1	-	TRBJ2-1	TRBV25-1	TGTGCCAGCACTGGGGGAGACAGGGGGTTCAATGAGCAGTTCTTC	CASTGGDRGFNEQFF
TRBD2	-	TRBJ2-1	TRBV29-1	TGCAGCGGGGGAGTAGCGGGAGGGCCGCGGGAGCAGTTCTTC	CSGGVAGGPREQFF
-	once	TRBJ2-3	TRBV7-3	TGTGCCAGCAGCTCGATAGCGTTGGGGGAGCCAGATACGCAGTATTTT	CASSSIALGEPDTQYF
-	-	TRBJ2-7	TRBV5-5	TGTGCCAGCAGCCAAGATGGATCTTTGACTGGCGAGCAGTACTTC	CASSQDGSLTGEQYF
-	many	TRBJ1-1	TRBV6-1	TGTGCCAGCAGGGACACGGGAGGCACTGAAGCTTTCTTT	CASRDTGGTEAFF
TRBD2	-	TRBJ2-3	TRBV9	TGTGCCAGCAGCGTCTTTAGCGGGGATGGAGATACGCAGTATTTT	CASSVFSGDGDTQYF
TRBD1	few	TRBJ1-1	TRBV5-1	TGCGCCAGCAGCTCGGGACAGATGAACACTGAAGCTTTCTTT	CASSSGQMNTEAFF
-	-	TRBJ2-2	TRBV6-1	TGTGCCAGTCTGGCGGCTTTGTCCACCGGGGAGCTGTTTTTT	CASLAALSTGELFF
-	once	TRBJ1-1	TRBV6-5	TGTGCCAGCAGTTACTCTTGGACAAACACTGAAGCTTTCTTT	CASSYSWTNTEAFF
TRBD1	-	TRBJ1-2	TRBV2	TGTGCCAGCACCGGGACAGGGGATGGCTACACCTTC	CASTGTGDGYTF
TRBD2	many	TRBJ2-7	TRBV28	TGTGCCAGCAGTTTGGAACCGACTAGCGGCTACGAGCAGTACTTC	CASSLEPTSGYEQYF
TRBD2	-	TRBJ2-7	TRBV10-3	TGTGCCATCAGTGAGCGGGCTAGCGGGAACTACGAGCAGTACTTC	CAISERASGNYEQYF
-	-	TRBJ1-5	TRBV4-2	TGTGCCAGCAGCCAAGGTGTAGGTCGCTCCGGATCTTATAGCAATCAGCCCCAGCATTTT	CASSQGVGRSGSYSNQPQHF
-	-	TRBJ1-4	TRBV28	TGTGCCAGCAGTTTACCCTGGCCAGGTGCTGAAAAACTGTTTTTT	CASSLPWPGAEKLFF
TRBD2	-	TRBJ2-2	TRBV5-8	TGTGCCAGCAGCTTGGTGACTAGCTATAACACCGGGGAGCTGTTTTTT	CASSLVTSYNTGELFF